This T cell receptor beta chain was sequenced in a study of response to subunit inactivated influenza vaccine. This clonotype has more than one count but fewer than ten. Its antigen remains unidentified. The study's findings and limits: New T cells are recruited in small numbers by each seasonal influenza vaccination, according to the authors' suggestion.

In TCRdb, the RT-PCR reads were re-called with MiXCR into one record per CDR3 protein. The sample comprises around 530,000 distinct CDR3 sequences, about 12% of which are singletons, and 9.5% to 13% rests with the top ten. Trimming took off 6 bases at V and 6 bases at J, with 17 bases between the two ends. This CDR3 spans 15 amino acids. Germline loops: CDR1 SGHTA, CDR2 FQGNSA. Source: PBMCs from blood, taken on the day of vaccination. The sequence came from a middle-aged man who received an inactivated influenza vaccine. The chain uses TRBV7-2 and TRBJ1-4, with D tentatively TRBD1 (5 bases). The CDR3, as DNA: TGTGCCAGCAGACTAACCGGGACGTTGCATGAAAAACTGTTTTTT. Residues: CASRLTGTLHEKLFF.